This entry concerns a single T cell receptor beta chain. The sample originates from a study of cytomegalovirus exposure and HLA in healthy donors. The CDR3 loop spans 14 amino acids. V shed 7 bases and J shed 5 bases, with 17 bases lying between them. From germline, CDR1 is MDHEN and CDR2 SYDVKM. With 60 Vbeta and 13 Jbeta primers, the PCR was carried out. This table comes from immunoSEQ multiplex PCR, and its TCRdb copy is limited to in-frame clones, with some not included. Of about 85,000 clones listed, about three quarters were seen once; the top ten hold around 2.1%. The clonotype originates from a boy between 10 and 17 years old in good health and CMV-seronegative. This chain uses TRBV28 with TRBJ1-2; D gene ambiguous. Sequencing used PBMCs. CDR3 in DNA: TGTGCCAGCACCTCCGGGAACCCTAGGTATGGCTACACCTTC. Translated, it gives CASTSGNPRYGYTF.